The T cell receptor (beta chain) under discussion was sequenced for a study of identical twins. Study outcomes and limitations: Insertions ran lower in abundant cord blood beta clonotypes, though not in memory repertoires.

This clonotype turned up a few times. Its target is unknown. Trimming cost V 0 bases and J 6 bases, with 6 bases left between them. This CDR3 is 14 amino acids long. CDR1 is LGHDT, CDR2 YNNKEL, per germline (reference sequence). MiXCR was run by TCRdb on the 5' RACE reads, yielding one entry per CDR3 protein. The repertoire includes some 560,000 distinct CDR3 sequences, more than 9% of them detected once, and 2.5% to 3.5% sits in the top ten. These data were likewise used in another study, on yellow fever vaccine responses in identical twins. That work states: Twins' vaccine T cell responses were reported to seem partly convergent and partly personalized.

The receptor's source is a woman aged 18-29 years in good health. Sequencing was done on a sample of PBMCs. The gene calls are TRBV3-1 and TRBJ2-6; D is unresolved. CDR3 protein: CASSQEAAANVLTF. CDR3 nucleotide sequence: TGTGCCAGCAGCCAAGAGGCAGCGGCCAACGTCCTGACTTTC.